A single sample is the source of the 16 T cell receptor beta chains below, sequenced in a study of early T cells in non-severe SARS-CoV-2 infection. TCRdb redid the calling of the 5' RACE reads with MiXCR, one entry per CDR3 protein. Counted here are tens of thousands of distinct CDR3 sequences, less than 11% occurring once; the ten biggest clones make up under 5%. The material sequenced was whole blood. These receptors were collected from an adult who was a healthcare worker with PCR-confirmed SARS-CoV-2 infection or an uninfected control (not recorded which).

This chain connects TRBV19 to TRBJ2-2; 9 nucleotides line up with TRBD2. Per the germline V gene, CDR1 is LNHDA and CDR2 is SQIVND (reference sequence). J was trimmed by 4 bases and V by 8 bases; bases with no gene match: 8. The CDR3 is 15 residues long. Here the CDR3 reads CASYKGLAGTGELFF. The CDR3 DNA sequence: TGTGCCAGTTATAAGGGACTAGCCGGCACCGGGGAGCTGTTTTTT.

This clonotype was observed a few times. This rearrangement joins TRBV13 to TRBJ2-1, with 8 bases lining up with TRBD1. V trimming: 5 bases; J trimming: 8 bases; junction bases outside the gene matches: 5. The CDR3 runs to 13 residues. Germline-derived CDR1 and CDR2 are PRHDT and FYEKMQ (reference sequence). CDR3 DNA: TGTGCCAGCAGCAGGACAGGGTTGGATGAGCAGTTCTTC. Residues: CASSRTGLDEQFF. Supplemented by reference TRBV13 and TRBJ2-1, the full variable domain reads AAGVIQSPRHLIKEKRETATLKCYPIPRHDTVYWYQQGPGQDPQFLISFYEKMQSDKGSIPDRFSAQQFSDYHSELNMSSLELGDSALYFCASSRTGLDEQFFGPGTRLTVL.

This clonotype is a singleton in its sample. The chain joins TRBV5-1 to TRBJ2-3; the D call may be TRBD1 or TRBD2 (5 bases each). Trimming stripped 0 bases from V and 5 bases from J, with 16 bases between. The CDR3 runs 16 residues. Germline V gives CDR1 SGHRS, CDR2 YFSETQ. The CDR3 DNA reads TGCGCCAGCAGCTTGGCGGGACCAACGGCCCAAGATACGCAGTATTTT. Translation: CASSLAGPTAQDTQYF.

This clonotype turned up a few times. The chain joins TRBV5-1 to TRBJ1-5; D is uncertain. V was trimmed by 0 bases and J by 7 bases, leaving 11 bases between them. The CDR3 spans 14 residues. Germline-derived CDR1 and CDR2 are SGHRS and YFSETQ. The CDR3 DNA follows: TGCGCCAGCAGCTTGGACGGGCCTAGACAGCCCCAGCATTTT. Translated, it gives CASSLDGPRQPQHF.

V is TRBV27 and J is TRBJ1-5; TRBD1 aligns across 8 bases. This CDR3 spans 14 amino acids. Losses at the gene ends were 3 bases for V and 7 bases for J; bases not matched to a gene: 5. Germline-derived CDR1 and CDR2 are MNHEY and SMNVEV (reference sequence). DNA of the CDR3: TGTGCCAGCAGTTTCGGACAGGGAGGCCAGCCCCAGCATTTT. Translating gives CASSFGQGGQPQHF.

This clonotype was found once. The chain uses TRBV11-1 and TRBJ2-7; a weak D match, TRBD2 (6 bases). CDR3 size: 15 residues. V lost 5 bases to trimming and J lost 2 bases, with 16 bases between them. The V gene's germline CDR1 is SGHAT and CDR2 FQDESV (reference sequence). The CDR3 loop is CASSHGGAETYEQYF. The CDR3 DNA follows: TGTGCCAGCAGCCACGGAGGGGCAGAGACCTACGAGCAGTACTTC.

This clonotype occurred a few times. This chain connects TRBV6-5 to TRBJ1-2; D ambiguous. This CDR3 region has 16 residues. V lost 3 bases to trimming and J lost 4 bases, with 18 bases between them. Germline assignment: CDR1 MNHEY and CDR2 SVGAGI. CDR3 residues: CASSYFTGEASYGYTF. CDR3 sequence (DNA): TGTGCCAGCAGTTATTTCACGGGAGAGGCATCCTATGGCTACACCTTC.

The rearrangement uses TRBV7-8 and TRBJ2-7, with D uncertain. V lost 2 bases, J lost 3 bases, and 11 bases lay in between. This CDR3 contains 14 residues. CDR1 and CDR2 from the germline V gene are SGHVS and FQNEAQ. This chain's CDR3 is CASSLLRASYEQYF. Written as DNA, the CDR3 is TGTGCCAGCAGCTTACTTAGGGCCAGCTACGAGCAGTACTTC.

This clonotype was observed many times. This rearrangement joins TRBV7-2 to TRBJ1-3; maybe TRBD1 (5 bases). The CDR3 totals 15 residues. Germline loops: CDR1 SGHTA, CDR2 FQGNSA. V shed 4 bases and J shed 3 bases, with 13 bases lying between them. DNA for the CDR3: TGTGCCAGCAGCTCGCCCCCAGGGTTTGGAAACACCATATATTTT. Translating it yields CASSSPPGFGNTIYF.

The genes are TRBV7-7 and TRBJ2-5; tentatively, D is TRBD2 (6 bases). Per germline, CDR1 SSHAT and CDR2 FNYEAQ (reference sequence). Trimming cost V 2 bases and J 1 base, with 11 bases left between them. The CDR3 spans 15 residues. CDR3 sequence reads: CASSLSPRGQETQYF. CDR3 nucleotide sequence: TGTGCCAGCAGCTTAAGTCCGCGGGGCCAAGAGACCCAGTACTTC.

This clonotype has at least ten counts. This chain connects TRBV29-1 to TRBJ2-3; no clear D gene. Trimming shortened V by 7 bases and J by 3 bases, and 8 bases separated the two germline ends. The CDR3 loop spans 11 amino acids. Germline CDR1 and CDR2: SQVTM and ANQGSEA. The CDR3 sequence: CSADRTDTQYF. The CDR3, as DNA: TGCAGCGCAGACCGGACAGATACGCAGTATTTT.

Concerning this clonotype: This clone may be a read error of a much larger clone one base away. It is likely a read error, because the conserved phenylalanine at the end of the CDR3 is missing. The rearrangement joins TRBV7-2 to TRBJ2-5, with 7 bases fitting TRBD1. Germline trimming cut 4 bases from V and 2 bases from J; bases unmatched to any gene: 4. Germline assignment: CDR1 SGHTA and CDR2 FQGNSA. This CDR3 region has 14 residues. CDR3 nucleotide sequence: TGTGCCAGCAGCTCGGGACAGACGCAAGAGACCCAGTACTTG. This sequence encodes CASSSGQTQETQYL.

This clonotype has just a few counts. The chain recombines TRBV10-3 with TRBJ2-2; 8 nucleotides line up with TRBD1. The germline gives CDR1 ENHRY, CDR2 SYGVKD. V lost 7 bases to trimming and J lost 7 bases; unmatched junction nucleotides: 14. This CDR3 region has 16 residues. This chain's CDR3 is CAINGQGSVTGGELFF. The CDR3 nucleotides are TGTGCCATCAACGGACAGGGCTCAGTGACGGGCGGGGAGCTGTTTTTT.

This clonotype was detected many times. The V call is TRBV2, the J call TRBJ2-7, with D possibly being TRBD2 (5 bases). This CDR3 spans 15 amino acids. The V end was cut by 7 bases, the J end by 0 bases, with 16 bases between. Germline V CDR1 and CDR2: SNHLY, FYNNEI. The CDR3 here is CASTNLLGSSYEQYF. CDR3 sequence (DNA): TGTGCCAGCACTAACCTACTAGGGAGCTCCTACGAGCAGTACTTC.

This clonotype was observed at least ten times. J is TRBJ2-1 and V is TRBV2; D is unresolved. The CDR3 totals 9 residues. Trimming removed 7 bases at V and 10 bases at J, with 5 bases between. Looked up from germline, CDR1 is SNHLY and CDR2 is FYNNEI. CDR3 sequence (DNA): TGTGCCAGCAAATCGGAGCAGTTCTTC. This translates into CASKSEQFF.

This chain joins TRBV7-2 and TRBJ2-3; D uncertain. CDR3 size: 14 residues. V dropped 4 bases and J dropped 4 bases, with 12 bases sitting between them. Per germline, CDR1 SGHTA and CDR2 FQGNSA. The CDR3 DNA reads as TGTGCCAGCAGCTCACCTAGACTTGCAGATACGCAGTATTTT. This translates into CASSSPRLADTQYF.